This entry lists 6 T cell receptor beta chains sequenced from one sample in a study of cytomegalovirus exposure and HLA in healthy donors. 13 Jbeta primers and 60 Vbeta primers were used for the PCR. Sequencing used immunoSEQ multiplex PCR; TCRdb keeps in-frame clones, though not all of them. In the table there are some 140,000 clones, more than 60% of which are singletons. Source material: PBMCs. These TCRs come from a woman younger than 30 in good health and CMV-seronegative.

V is TRBV5-1 and J is TRBJ1-6, with D uncertain. Germline CDR1 reads SGHRS; CDR2 reads YFSETQ. V lost 5 bases and J lost 7, with 7 bases in between. The CDR3 spans 12 residues. The CDR3 DNA reads as TGCGCCAGCAGTTTTCAAAATTCACCCCTCCACTTT. It specifies CASSFQNSPLHF.

This clone was found once. V usage is TRBV6-5 and J usage is TRBJ1-3, with TRBD1 matching 8 bases. V was clipped by 5 bases and J by 1 base; unmatched bases: 1. CDR1 and CDR2 (germline): MNHEY, SVGAGI. The CDR3 is 14 amino acids. The CDR3 sequence is CASSQGASGNTIYF. In DNA form, the CDR3 reads TGTGCCAGCAGTCAGGGGGCGTCTGGAAACACCATATATTTT.

This clone came up once. The chain joins TRBV27 to TRBJ2-1, with 11 bases matching TRBD2. The CDR3 is made up of 15 amino acids. The V gene's germline CDR1 is MNHEY and CDR2 SMNVEV (reference sequence). After removal of 3 bases from V and 6 bases from J, the junction contained 4 bases not matched to a gene. CDR3 nucleotide sequence: TGTGCCAGCAGTTTGGAACTAGCGGGAGTCAATGAGCAGTTCTTC. It translates to CASSLELAGVNEQFF.

The gene calls are TRBV7-6 and TRBJ2-1, with 10 positions matching TRBD2. The CDR3 runs to 15 residues. Germline V CDR1 and CDR2: SGHVS, FNYEAQ. J was trimmed by 2 bases and V by 5 bases; bases with no gene match: 3. The CDR3 bases are TGTGCCAGCAGCCCTAGCGGGAGTCCCTACAATGAGCAGTTCTTC. Translated: CASSPSGSPYNEQFF.

The CDR3, as DNA: TGCGCCAGCAGCCAAATCGCGACAGGGAAACGCACAGATACGCAGTATTTT. The encoded protein is CASSQIATGKRTDTQYF. The gene calls are TRBV4-1 and TRBJ2-3; TRBD1 matches at 7 bases. The CDR3 loop spans 17 amino acids. In germline, CDR1 is MGHRA, CDR2 YSYEKL. V lost 2 bases to trimming and J lost 1 base; unmatched junction nucleotides: 9.

The chain uses TRBV6-1 and TRBJ1-2; TRBD1 aligns across 7 bases. V lost 5 bases, J lost 2 bases, and 2 bases stayed unmatched. From germline, CDR1 is MNHNS and CDR2 SASEGT. The CDR3 sequence is 13 residues long. The CDR3 region is CASSLGQNYGYTF. DNA for the CDR3: TGTGCCAGCAGTCTGGGACAGAACTATGGCTACACCTTC.